Below, one T cell receptor beta chain is given with its context. Its ends do not fully match the called genes, so a read error is possible. Generated by immunoSEQ multiplex PCR, the TCRdb table keeps only in-frame clones and is missing some. Of under 200,000 clones listed, 94% are singletons. The sample comes from a study of control samples from healthy donors and cancer patients. The germline V gene has CDR1 SNHLY and CDR2 FYNNEI. The CDR3 is 13 amino acids. The V call is TRBV2, the J call TRBJ1-1; D not certain. The receptor was isolated from a woman in her thirties or forties in good health. Sequenced material: blood. In DNA form, the CDR3 reads TGTGCCAGCAGGGAAGACATCTACACTGAAGCTTTCTTT. Translating it yields CASREDIYTEAFF.